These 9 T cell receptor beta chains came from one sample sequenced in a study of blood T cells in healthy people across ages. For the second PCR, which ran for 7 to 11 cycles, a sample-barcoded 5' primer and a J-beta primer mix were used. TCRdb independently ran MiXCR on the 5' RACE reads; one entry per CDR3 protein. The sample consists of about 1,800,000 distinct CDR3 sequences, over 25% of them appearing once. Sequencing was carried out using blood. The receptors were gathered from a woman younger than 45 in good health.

CDR3 bases: TGTGCCAGCAGCTTAACCGATCTGGGTGAAGCTTTCTTT. This encodes CASSLTDLGEAFF. The V gene is TRBV7-9, the J gene TRBJ1-1; D is ambiguous. Germline assignment: CDR1 SEHNR and CDR2 FQNEAQ (reference sequence). The CDR3 covers 13 residues. V was cut by 2 bases and J by 7 bases, with 11 bases left in between.

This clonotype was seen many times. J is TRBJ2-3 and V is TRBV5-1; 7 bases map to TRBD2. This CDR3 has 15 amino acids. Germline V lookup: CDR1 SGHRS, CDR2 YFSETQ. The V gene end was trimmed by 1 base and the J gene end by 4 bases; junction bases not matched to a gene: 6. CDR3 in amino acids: CASSLRTGGADTQYF. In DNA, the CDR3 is TGCGCCAGCAGCTTGAGAACGGGGGGTGCAGATACGCAGTATTTT.

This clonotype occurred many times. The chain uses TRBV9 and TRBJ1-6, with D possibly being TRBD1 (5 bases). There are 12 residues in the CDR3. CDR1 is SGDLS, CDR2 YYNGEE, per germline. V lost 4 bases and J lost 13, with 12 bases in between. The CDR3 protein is CASSPGIGPLHF. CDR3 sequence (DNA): TGTGCCAGCAGCCCAGGGATCGGGCCCCTCCACTTT.

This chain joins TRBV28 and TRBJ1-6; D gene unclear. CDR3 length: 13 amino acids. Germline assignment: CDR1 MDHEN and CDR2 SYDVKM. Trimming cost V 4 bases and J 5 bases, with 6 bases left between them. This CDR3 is CASSSSDNSPLHF. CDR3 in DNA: TGTGCCAGCAGTTCCTCAGATAATTCACCCCTCCACTTT.

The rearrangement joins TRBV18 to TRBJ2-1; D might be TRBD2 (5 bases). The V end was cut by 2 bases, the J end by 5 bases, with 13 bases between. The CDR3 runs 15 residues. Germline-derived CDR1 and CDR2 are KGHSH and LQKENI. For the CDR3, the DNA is TGTGCCAGCTCACCAAATCACAGCGGCGACAATGAGCAGTTCTTC. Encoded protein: CASSPNHSGDNEQFF.

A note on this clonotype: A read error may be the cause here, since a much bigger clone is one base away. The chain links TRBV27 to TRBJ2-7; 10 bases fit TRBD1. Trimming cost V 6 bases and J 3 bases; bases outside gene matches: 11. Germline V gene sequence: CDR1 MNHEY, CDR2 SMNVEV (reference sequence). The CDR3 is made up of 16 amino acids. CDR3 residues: CASSALPGQGNYEQYF. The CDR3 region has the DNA TGTGCCAGCAGCGCGCTACCGGGACAGGGGAACTACGAGCAGTACTTC.

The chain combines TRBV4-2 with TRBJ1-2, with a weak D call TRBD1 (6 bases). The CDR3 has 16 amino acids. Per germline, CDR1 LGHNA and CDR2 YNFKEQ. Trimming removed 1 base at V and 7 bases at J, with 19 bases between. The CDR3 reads CASSQANRDPRGGYTF. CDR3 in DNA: TGTGCCAGCAGCCAAGCGAACAGGGACCCCCGAGGTGGCTACACCTTC.

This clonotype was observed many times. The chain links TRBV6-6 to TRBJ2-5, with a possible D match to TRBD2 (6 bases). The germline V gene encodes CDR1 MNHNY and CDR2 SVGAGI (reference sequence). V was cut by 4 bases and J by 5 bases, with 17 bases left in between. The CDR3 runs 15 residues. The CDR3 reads CASSSLGTSGETQYF. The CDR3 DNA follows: TGTGCCAGCAGTTCCCTTGGGACCAGCGGGGAGACCCAGTACTTC.

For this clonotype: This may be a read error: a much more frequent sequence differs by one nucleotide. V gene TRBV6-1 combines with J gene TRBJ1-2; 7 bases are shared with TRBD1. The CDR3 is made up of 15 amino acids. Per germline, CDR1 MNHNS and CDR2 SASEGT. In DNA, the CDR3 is TGTGCCAGCAGAACCTTAAACAGGGACAGCTATGGCTGCACCTTC. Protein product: CASRTLNRDSYGCTF.